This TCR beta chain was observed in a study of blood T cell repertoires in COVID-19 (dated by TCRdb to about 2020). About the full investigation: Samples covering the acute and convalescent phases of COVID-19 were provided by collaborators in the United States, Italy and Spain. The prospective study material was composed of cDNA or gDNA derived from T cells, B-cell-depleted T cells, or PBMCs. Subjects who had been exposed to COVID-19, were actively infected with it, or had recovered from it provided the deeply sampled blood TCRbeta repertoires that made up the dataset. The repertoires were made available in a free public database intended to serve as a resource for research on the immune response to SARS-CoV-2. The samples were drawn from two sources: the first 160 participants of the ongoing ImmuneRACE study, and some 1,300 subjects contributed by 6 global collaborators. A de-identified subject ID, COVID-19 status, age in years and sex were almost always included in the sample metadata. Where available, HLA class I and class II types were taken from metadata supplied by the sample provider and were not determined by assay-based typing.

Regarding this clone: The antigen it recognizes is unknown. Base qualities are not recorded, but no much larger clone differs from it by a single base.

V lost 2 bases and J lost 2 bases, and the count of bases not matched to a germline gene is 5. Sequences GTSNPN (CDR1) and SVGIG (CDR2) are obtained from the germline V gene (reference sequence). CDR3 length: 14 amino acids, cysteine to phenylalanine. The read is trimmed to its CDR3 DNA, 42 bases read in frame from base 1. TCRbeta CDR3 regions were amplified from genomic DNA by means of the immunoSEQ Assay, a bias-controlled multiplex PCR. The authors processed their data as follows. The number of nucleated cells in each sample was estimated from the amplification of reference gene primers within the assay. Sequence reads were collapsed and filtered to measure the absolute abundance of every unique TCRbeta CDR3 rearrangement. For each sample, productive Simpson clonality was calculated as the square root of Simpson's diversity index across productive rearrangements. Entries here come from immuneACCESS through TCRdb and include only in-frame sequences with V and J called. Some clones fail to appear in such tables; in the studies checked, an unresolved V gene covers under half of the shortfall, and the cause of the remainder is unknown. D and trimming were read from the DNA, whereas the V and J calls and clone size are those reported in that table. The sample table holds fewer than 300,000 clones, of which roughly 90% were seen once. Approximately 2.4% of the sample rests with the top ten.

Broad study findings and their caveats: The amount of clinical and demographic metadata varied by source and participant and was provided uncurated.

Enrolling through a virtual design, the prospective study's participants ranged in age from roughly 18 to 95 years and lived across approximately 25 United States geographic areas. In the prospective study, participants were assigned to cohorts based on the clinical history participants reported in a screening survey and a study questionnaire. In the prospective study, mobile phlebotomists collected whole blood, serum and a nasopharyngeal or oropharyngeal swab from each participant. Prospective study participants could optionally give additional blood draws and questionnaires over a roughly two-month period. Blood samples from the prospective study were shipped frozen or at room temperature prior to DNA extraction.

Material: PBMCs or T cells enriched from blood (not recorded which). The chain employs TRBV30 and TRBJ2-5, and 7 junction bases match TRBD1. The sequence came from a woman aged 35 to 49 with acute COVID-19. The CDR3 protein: CAWSRDRAQETQYF. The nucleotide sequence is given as TGTGCCTGGAGTAGAGACAGGGCTCAAGAGACCCAGTACTTC.